Shown below are 8 T cell receptor beta chains from a single sample sequenced in a study of shared clonotypes between healthy human individuals. Clones were read by immunoSEQ multiplex PCR, and TCRdb kept only the in-frame ones, dropping some. The sample holds about half a million clones, 78% seen once. Sequencing was done on a sample of PBMCs. The receptor source for this set is a middle-aged woman in good health. Some clones in this sample may be carry-over from other donors' samples.

The CDR3 here is CASSLGTQETQYF. In DNA form, the CDR3 reads TGTGCCAGCAGCTTGGGGACACAAGAGACCCAGTACTTC. The chain uses TRBV11-3 and TRBJ2-5; D is perhaps TRBD1 (6 bases). The length of the CDR3 is 13 residues. V dropped 3 bases and J dropped 2 bases, with 7 bases sitting between them. Germline assignment: CDR1 SGHNT and CDR2 YENEEA.

The CDR3 DNA follows: TGTGCCAGCAGTGAAGTGTCAGGGACTGGCTACACCTTC. Amino acids: CASSEVSGTGYTF. J is TRBJ1-2 and V is TRBV6-1, with D perhaps TRBD1 (5 bases). Looked up from germline, CDR1 is MNHNS and CDR2 is SASEGT. V lost 1 base to trimming and J lost 7 bases, with 10 bases between them. CDR3 length: 13 amino acids.

The chain links TRBV6-6 to TRBJ1-4; TRBD1 agrees at 8 bases. The CDR3 totals 15 residues. Germline V gene sequence: CDR1 MNHNY, CDR2 SVGAGI (reference sequence). With 7 bases clipped from V and 6 bases from J, the junction kept 10 bases outside the gene matches. CDR3 amino acids: CASNLPTGDDEKLFF. For the CDR3, the DNA is TGTGCCAGCAACCTACCGACAGGGGATGATGAAAAACTGTTTTTT.

This chain uses TRBV30 with TRBJ1-1, with TRBD1 identical over 7 bases. V dropped 5 bases and J dropped 7; count of bases not matched to a gene: 1. The CDR3 is 10 residues long. In germline, CDR1 is GTSNPN, CDR2 SVGIG (reference sequence). The DNA of the CDR3 is TGTGCCTGGGGACAGGTTGAAGCTTTCTTT. It codes for CAWGQVEAFF.

The chain is built from TRBV6-5 and TRBJ2-5, with D perhaps TRBD1 (6 bases). The germline V and J ends were trimmed by 6 bases and 3 bases, with 17 bases remaining between them. The CDR3 loop spans 15 amino acids. Germline V gene data show CDR1 as MNHEY and CDR2 as SVGAGI. The chain's CDR3 is CASSQQGPGEETQYF. In DNA form, the CDR3 reads TGTGCCAGCAGCCAACAGGGCCCAGGGGAAGAGACCCAGTACTTC.

Points on this clone: Possible read error: a much larger clone is one base away. The rearrangement links TRBV30 to TRBJ1-5, with 7 bases fitting TRBD1. The V gene's germline CDR1 is GTSNPN and CDR2 SVGIG (reference sequence). CDR3 size: 14 residues. The DNA of the CDR3 is TGTGTCTGGAGTGTTAAAGGGGGCAGACAGCCCCAGCATTTT. Residues: CVWSVKGGRQPQHF.

This clone was detected once. The chain employs TRBV18 and TRBJ1-1, with 8 bases matching TRBD1. Trimming cost V 5 bases and J 7 bases; bases outside gene matches: 15. In germline, CDR1 is KGHSH, CDR2 LQKENI. This CDR3 spans 16 amino acids. CDR3 loop: CASSSRPSDREGEAFF. CDR3 coding DNA: TGTGCCAGCTCATCCAGACCCTCGGACAGGGAGGGTGAAGCTTTCTTT.

The J gene is TRBJ2-2, the V gene TRBV30; D remains ambiguous. This CDR3 comprises 14 residues. Germline V gives CDR1 GTSNPN, CDR2 SVGIG (reference sequence). Trimming took 2 bases from V and 3 from J, leaving 10 bases between them. The chain's CDR3 is CAWSRQLDTGELFF. The CDR3 nucleotides are TGTGCCTGGAGTCGCCAATTGGACACCGGGGAGCTGTTTTTT.